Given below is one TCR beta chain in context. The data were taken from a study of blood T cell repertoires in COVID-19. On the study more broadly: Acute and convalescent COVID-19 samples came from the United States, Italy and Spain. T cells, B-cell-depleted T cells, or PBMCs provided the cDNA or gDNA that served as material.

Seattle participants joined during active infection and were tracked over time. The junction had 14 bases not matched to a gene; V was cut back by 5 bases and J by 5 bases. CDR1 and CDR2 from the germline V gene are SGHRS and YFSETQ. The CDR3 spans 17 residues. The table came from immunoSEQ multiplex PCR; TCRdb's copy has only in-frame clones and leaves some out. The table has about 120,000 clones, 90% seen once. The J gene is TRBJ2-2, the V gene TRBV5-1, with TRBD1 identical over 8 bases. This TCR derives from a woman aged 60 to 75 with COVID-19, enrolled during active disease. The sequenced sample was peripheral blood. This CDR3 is CASSQQPGGADTGELFF. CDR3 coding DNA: TGCGCCAGCAGTCAACAACCAGGGGGCGCGGATACCGGGGAGCTGTTTTTT.